This TCR beta chain was identified during a study of blood T cell repertoires in COVID-19. Study details: The United States, Italy and Spain were the sources of the acute and convalescent COVID-19 samples. The cDNA or gDNA used as material had been derived from T cells, B-cell-depleted T cells, or PBMCs.

This clone showed up just once. Germline CDR1 is LNHDA and CDR2 is SQIVND (reference sequence). With 4 bases removed from V and 5 bases from J, the gap between germline ends came to 11 bases. The CDR3 loop spans 14 amino acids. In the original analysis: Reference gene primer amplification yielded estimated nucleated cell counts. Here immunoSEQ multiplex PCR was the method, and the copy in TCRdb shows in-frame clones only, minus some. D and trimming were read from the DNA, whereas the V and J calls and clone size are those reported in that table. In the table there are under 300,000 clones, roughly 77% of which are singletons.

Sequences were obtained from peripheral blood. This clonotype was obtained from an elderly woman with acute or convalescent COVID-19. The V and J genes are TRBV19 and TRBJ2-2, with D possibly being TRBD2 (5 bases). The CDR3 DNA sequence: TGTGCCAGTAGTACCCTCACTAGGACCGGGGAGCTGTTTTTT. This sequence encodes CASSTLTRTGELFF.